These 20 T cell receptor beta chains were sequenced from one sample in a study of cytomegalovirus exposure and HLA in healthy donors. Researchers ran the PCR with 60 Vbeta and 13 Jbeta primers. Sequencing was performed with immunoSEQ multiplex PCR; in TCRdb, only in-frame clones are kept and a portion is missing. The sample lists 160,000 or so clones, approximately 80% occurring once. The sample taken for sequencing was PBMCs. Receptors were obtained from a man aged 30 to 39 in good health and CMV-seronegative.

The chain uses TRBV7-2 and TRBJ2-2, with a possible D match to TRBD2 (5 bases). The germline V gene encodes CDR1 SGHTA and CDR2 FQGNSA. There are 15 residues in the CDR3. Trimming removed 3 bases at V and 7 bases at J, with 15 bases between. The CDR3 sequence: CASSFRLHLSGELFF. The CDR3, as DNA: TGTGCCAGCAGCTTTCGACTACACCTGAGCGGGGAGCTGTTTTTT.

V and J are TRBV10-3 and TRBJ1-5; 8 bases map to TRBD1. V dropped 3 bases and J dropped 1; count of bases not matched to a gene: 8. Germline V gene data show CDR1 as ENHRY and CDR2 as SYGVKD. This CDR3 is built from 17 residues. The CDR3 loop is CAISEAGGEASNQPQHF. The CDR3, as DNA: TGTGCCATCAGTGAAGCAGGGGGCGAGGCCAGCAATCAGCCCCAGCATTTT.

The chain employs TRBV11-2 and TRBJ1-5, with unresolved D. The germline V gene encodes CDR1 SGHAT and CDR2 FQNNGV. Trimming left V 6 bases short and J 6 bases short, with 12 bases between. This CDR3 is 13 amino acids long. CDR3 protein: CASSPEGFQPQHF. The CDR3 DNA reads as TGTGCCAGCAGTCCCGAGGGATTTCAGCCCCAGCATTTT.

This chain joins TRBV23-1 and TRBJ2-1; no firm D call. TRBV23-1 is treated as an ORF (open reading frame) with a function not yet certain. This CDR3 is built from 11 residues. V was trimmed by 4 bases and J by 6 bases, leaving 4 bases between them. The CDR3 spells CASSPGNEQFF. The CDR3 nucleotides read TGCGCCAGCAGTCCCGGCAATGAGCAGTTCTTC.

The V and J genes are TRBV29-1 and TRBJ2-4; 8 bases line up with TRBD1. The germline V gene has CDR1 SQVTM and CDR2 ANQGSEA. The CDR3 is 14 amino acids. The junction had 11 bases not matched to a gene; V was cut back by 6 bases and J by 7 bases. DNA of the CDR3: TGCAGCGTGAAAACGGACAGGGTGCAGAACATTCAGTACTTC. Its translation is CSVKTDRVQNIQYF.

The J gene is TRBJ2-1, the V gene TRBV9, with TRBD1 matching 7 bases. The germline V gene has CDR1 SGDLS and CDR2 YYNGEE. V gave up 4 bases and J gave up 10 bases; unmatched junction bases: 11. The CDR3 sequence is 14 residues long. CDR3 sequence reads: CASSYGQVLNEQFF. The DNA of the CDR3 is TGTGCCAGCAGCTATGGACAGGTCCTGAACGAGCAGTTCTTC.

This rearrangement joins TRBV7-9 to TRBJ1-6; 8 nucleotides agree with TRBD1. Germline V lookup: CDR1 SEHNR, CDR2 FQNEAQ (reference sequence). CDR3 length: 14 residues. The J segment lost 7 bases and the V segment lost 3 bases, leaving 2 bases of the junction unmatched. CDR3 region: CASSLRQGNSPLHF. CDR3 in DNA: TGTGCCAGCAGCTTGCGACAGGGGAATTCACCCCTCCACTTT.

This chain joins TRBV7-9 and TRBJ2-5; 8 bases line up with TRBD2. The CDR3 is made up of 18 amino acids. J was trimmed by 2 bases and V by 5 bases; bases with no gene match: 16. The germline CDR1 and CDR2 sequences are SEHNR and FQNEAQ (reference sequence). CDR3: CASSLASRGGGLQETQYF. The CDR3 DNA follows: TGTGCCAGCAGCCTCGCTTCCCGGGGGGGCGGACTACAAGAGACCCAGTACTTC.

The chain uses TRBV7-3 and TRBJ2-3; D is unclear. The CDR3 runs to 16 residues. Germline V gives CDR1 SGHTA, CDR2 FQGTGA. Trimming took off 4 bases at V and 1 base at J, with 15 bases between the two ends. The CDR3 spells CASSSGLRMGTDTQYF. The CDR3 bases are TGTGCCAGCAGCTCTGGGCTCCGGATGGGCACAGATACGCAGTATTTT. The whole variable domain, remainder taken from reference TRBV7-3 and TRBJ2-3, is GAGVSQTPSNKVTEKGKYVELRCDPISGHTALYWYRQSLGQGPEFLIYFQGTGAADDSGLPNDRFFAVRPEGSVSTLKIQRTERGDSAVYLCASSSGLRMGTDTQYFGPGTRLTVL.

V is TRBV6-4 and J is TRBJ2-7, with 7 bases identical to TRBD1. V gave up 3 bases and J gave up 0 bases; unmatched junction bases: 8. There are 16 residues in the CDR3. The germline V gene has CDR1 MRHNA and CDR2 SNTAGT. CDR3 residues: CASSEVRDSNSYEQYF. In nucleotides, the CDR3 is TGTGCCAGCAGTGAAGTCAGGGACAGTAACTCCTACGAGCAGTACTTC.

The V and J genes are TRBV6-6 and TRBJ1-1, with D tentatively TRBD1 (6 bases). Trimming removed 5 bases from V and 1 base from J, with 11 bases in between. The CDR3 loop spans 14 amino acids. Germline CDR1 and CDR2: MNHNY and SVGAGI (reference sequence). The CDR3 sequence: CASSIGGWNTEAFF. DNA of the CDR3: TGTGCCAGCAGTATAGGGGGTTGGAACACTGAAGCTTTCTTT.

This clone occurred a few times. The V call is TRBV4-3, the J call TRBJ2-5, with TRBD1 as a possible D gene (8 bases). TRBJ2-7 matches the DNA end more closely, so the J call is doubtful. Germline assignment: CDR1 LGHNA and CDR2 YSLEER. This CDR3 region has 15 residues. The CDR3 DNA is TGCGCCAGCAGCCATACAGGGGGGGGCGGATACGAGCAGTACTTC. Its protein is CASSHTGGGGYEQYF.

Note on this clone: The identical CDR3 is also encoded by other nucleotide sequences in the sample. The chain has TRBV7-2 and TRBJ1-2, with D unclear. There are 12 residues in the CDR3. Looked up from germline, CDR1 is SGHTA and CDR2 is FQGNSA. V was pared by 3 bases and J by 3 bases, with 5 bases between. The CDR3 coding sequence is TGTGCCAGCAGCTTGGGCGACTATGGCTACACCTTC. Translated, it gives CASSLGDYGYTF.

The V gene is TRBV6-5, the J gene TRBJ2-7; 9 bases line up with TRBD2. CDR1 and CDR2 from the germline V gene are MNHEY and SVGAGI. The CDR3 has 13 residues. V shed 7 bases and J 6 bases; nucleotides not matched to a gene: 7. The CDR3 region has the DNA TGTGCCAGCACTCCTGGACTAGCGAGCGAGCAGTACTTC. It is translated as CASTPGLASEQYF.

V usage is TRBV28 and J usage is TRBJ2-1; TRBD1 matches at 8 bases. Germline V gene data show CDR1 as MDHEN and CDR2 as SYDVKM. The CDR3 totals 19 residues. V was pared by 5 bases and J by 0 bases, with 15 bases of the junction left unmatched. This CDR3 is CASSQIRDRYPSSYNEQFF. CDR3 nucleotides: TGTGCCAGCAGTCAGATCCGGGACAGGTATCCCAGCTCCTACAATGAGCAGTTCTTC.

This clone came up once. The V call is TRBV27, the J call TRBJ2-5, with 14 bases lining up with TRBD2. The ends lost 6 bases at V and 4 bases at J; junction bases unmatched: 10. Per germline, CDR1 MNHEY and CDR2 SMNVEV (reference sequence). The CDR3 is made up of 17 amino acids. CDR3 amino acids: CASSPGLAGVWGETQYF. The CDR3 coding sequence is TGTGCCAGCAGCCCGGGACTAGCGGGAGTTTGGGGAGAGACCCAGTACTTC.

The V call is TRBV5-6, the J call TRBJ1-4, with 8 bases lining up with TRBD1. V was pared by 3 bases and J by 10 bases, with 5 bases of the junction left unmatched. From germline, CDR1 is SGHDT and CDR2 YYEEEE. The CDR3 sequence is 13 residues long. CDR3 residues: CASSSGQGGKLFF. DNA of the CDR3: TGTGCCAGCAGCTCTGGACAGGGTGGAAAACTGTTTTTT.

The rearrangement joins TRBV18 to TRBJ1-1; TRBD1 matches 7 bases. Germline CDR1 and CDR2: KGHSH and LQKENI. V lost 1 base, J lost 0 bases, and 11 bases stayed unmatched. There are 18 residues in the CDR3. DNA of the CDR3: TGTGCCAGCTCACCACTGGGACAGCTACGCTTTATGAACACTGAAGCTTTCTTT. Its protein product is CASSPLGQLRFMNTEAFF.

The chain uses TRBV7-8 and TRBJ1-1; D remains ambiguous. Germline V CDR1 and CDR2: SGHVS, FQNEAQ. Trimming pared 3 bases from V and 0 bases from J, leaving 8 bases between. This CDR3 has 14 residues. CDR3 sequence: CASSFNSLNTEAFF. The DNA for the CDR3 is TGTGCCAGCAGCTTCAACTCGTTGAACACTGAAGCTTTCTTT.

The rearrangement joins TRBV6-5 to TRBJ2-7, with D maybe TRBD1 (6 bases). The CDR3 runs to 15 residues. Trimming pared 6 bases from V and 3 bases from J, leaving 18 bases between. CDR1 and CDR2 (germline): MNHEY, SVGAGI. DNA of the CDR3: TGTGCCAGCAGGCGTTCCACAGGGTCCATCTACGAGCAGTACTTC. Translation gives CASRRSTGSIYEQYF.